This T cell receptor (beta chain) appears in the sequencing data of a study of blood T cell repertoires in COVID-19. This clone is labeled medium-sized. Germline-derived CDR1 and CDR2 are MNHNS and SASEGT. CDR3 length: 16 residues. V dropped 3 bases and J dropped 1 base, with 15 bases sitting between them. Clones were read by immunoSEQ multiplex PCR, and TCRdb kept only the in-frame ones, dropping some. This table holds tens of thousands of clones, roughly nine tenths found once. This rearrangement joins TRBV6-1 to TRBJ1-1; no firm D call. Material for sequencing was peripheral blood. This sequence originates from a man over 45 with active COVID-19. As DNA, the CDR3 is TGTGCCAGCAGTGACCTACGGTATTCAAGGAACACTGAAGCTTTCTTT. Translation gives CASSDLRYSRNTEAFF.